The 17 T cell receptor beta chains in this list originate from one sample, sequenced in a study of response to subunit inactivated influenza vaccine. A single record per CDR3 protein comes from TCRdb applying MiXCR to the RT-PCR reads. The sample yields 590,000 or so distinct CDR3 sequences, around 15% seen once. The sample here was PBMCs from blood, taken less than 15 days before vaccination. The receptors were sampled from a man aged 50 to 59 who received an inactivated influenza vaccine.

There are a few counts of this clonotype. This chain connects TRBV29-1 to TRBJ2-3; D unclear. Between the trimmed V and J ends, which lost 3 bases and 0 bases, there was a span of 10 bases. CDR1 SQVTM and CDR2 ANQGSEA come from the germline V gene. CDR3 length equals 14 residues. CDR3 protein: CSVEDGSSTDTQYF. CDR3 DNA: TGCAGCGTTGAGGACGGCTCTAGCACAGATACGCAGTATTTT.

This sequence joins TRBV9 and TRBJ2-3, with 9 bases matching TRBD2. This CDR3 has 16 residues. V lost 3 bases to trimming and J lost 0 bases; unmatched junction nucleotides: 5. CDR1 is SGDLS, CDR2 YYNGEE, per germline. This CDR3 is CASSARLADSTDTQYF. Here the CDR3 DNA reads TGTGCCAGCAGCGCCCGACTAGCGGATAGCACAGATACGCAGTATTTT.

This clonotype was observed once. The chain employs TRBV20-1 and TRBJ1-3; D gene unclear. This CDR3 is 13 amino acids long. The germline V gene encodes CDR1 DFQATT and CDR2 SNEGSKA (reference sequence). V lost 6 bases to trimming and J lost 4 bases, with 13 bases between them. The CDR3 DNA is TGCAGTGCGAGTGGAGGTTGGGGAAACACCATATATTTT. Translation gives CSASGGWGNTIYF.

This sequence joins TRBV10-3 and TRBJ2-1; tentatively, D is TRBD1 (6 bases). This CDR3 contains 14 residues. V was pared by 3 bases and J by 7 bases, with 13 bases between. Germline-derived CDR1 and CDR2 are ENHRY and SYGVKD. CDR3: CAISESYRENEQFF. The DNA of the CDR3 is TGTGCCATCAGTGAATCCTACAGGGAAAATGAGCAGTTCTTC.

The genes are TRBV6-1 and TRBJ1-1; D is undetermined. Germline V gene data show CDR1 as MNHNS and CDR2 as SASEGT. This CDR3 spans 13 amino acids. The V gene lost 3 bases and the J gene lost 7 bases, with 12 bases spanning the gap. CDR3 sequence: CASSERPSSEAFF. CDR3 bases: TGTGCCAGCAGTGAGCGACCTTCGAGTGAAGCTTTCTTT.

This rearrangement joins TRBV5-6 to TRBJ2-6, with no clear D. Germline values: CDR1 SGHDT, CDR2 YYEEEE. The CDR3 contains 14 residues. Between the trimmed V and J ends, which lost 0 bases and 5 bases, there was a span of 6 bases. CDR3 DNA sequence: TGTGCCAGCAGCTTGGTTGTTCGGGCCAACGTCCTGACTTTC. This gives the protein CASSLVVRANVLTF.

The chain uses TRBV6-1 and TRBJ1-1; the D gene is possibly TRBD1 (5 bases). The CDR3 totals 13 residues. Looked up from germline, CDR1 is MNHNS and CDR2 is SASEGT. Trimming left V 6 bases short and J 4 bases short, with 12 bases between. CDR3: CASRRGIGTEAFF. In nucleotides, the CDR3 is TGTGCCAGCAGACGGGGGATCGGCACTGAAGCTTTCTTT.

This clonotype was picked up a small number of times. The chain employs TRBV6-2 or TRBV6-3 and TRBJ2-2, with D unclear. There are 15 residues in the CDR3. V was clipped by 5 bases and J by 5 bases, with 15 bases between them. Germline CDR1 is MNHEY and CDR2 is SVGEGT. Here the CDR3 reads CASSLLSPPTGELFF. The CDR3 nucleotides read TGTGCCAGCAGTCTACTATCTCCTCCAACCGGGGAGCTGTTTTTT.

The rearrangement uses TRBV6-5 and TRBJ2-4; D may be TRBD2 (7 bases). The CDR3 spans 15 residues. Trimming cost V 0 bases and J 7 bases, with 13 bases left between them. Germline V gene sequence: CDR1 MNHEY, CDR2 SVGAGI. The CDR3 here is CASSYSRGRRNIQYF. CDR3 nucleotide sequence: TGTGCCAGCAGTTACTCGCGGGGGCGCAGGAACATTCAGTACTTC.

The chain couples TRBV12-3 or TRBV12-4 to TRBJ1-6, with 7 bases that match TRBD1. V lost 6 bases and J lost 14; bases outside the gene matches: 10. The length of the CDR3 is 13 residues. CDR3 bases: TGTGCCAGCAGCAGAGCCCGGACAGGCTCCCTCCACTTT. Translated, it gives CASSRARTGSLHF.

V is TRBV11-2 and J is TRBJ1-1; D ambiguous. Deletions cut 5 bases from V and 12 bases from J, with 16 bases between. CDR1 is SGHAT and CDR2 is FQNNGV in the germline V gene. The CDR3 runs to 12 residues. CDR3 nucleotide sequence: TGTGCCAGCAGCATAGGAGCTCCGGTAACTTTCTTT. This translates into CASSIGAPVTFF.

The gene calls are TRBV29-1 and TRBJ2-1; D uncertain. The CDR3 sequence is 15 residues long. Trimming removed 0 bases at V and 2 bases at J, with 11 bases between. Germline V gene lookup returns CDR1 SQVTM and CDR2 ANQGSEA. The CDR3 spells CSVEEFTNTYNEQFF. CDR3 nucleotides: TGCAGCGTTGAAGAGTTCACAAACACCTACAATGAGCAGTTCTTC.

The V gene is TRBV7-8, the J gene TRBJ1-5; D is uncertain. This CDR3 has 13 residues. V was trimmed by 5 bases and J by 7 bases, leaving 12 bases between them. From germline, CDR1 is SGHVS and CDR2 FQNEAQ. The CDR3 spells CASSGYGVQPQHF. The CDR3 DNA is TGTGCCAGCAGCGGCTACGGGGTCCAGCCCCAGCATTTT.

In this sample, this clonotype turned up many times. The chain is built from TRBV20-1 and TRBJ1-2; D remains unclear. The CDR3 extends over 14 amino acids. Looked up from germline, CDR1 is DFQATT and CDR2 is SNEGSKA (reference sequence). V gave up 3 bases and J gave up 2 bases, with 13 bases separating them. The CDR3 protein is CSASGRTANYGYTF. Here the CDR3 DNA reads TGCAGTGCTAGTGGTCGGACGGCGAACTATGGCTACACCTTC.

This chain joins TRBV20-1 and TRBJ1-6; 10 bases match TRBD1. Germline values: CDR1 DFQATT, CDR2 SNEGSKA (reference sequence). The CDR3 extends over 15 amino acids. After removal of 2 bases from V and 11 bases from J, the junction contained 9 bases not matched to a gene. The DNA of the CDR3 is TGCAGTGCTAGACCCCATCGGGACAGGGGAACACCCCTCCACTTT. Translating gives CSARPHRDRGTPLHF.

The table lists this clonotype with a few counts. The genes are TRBV7-9 and TRBJ2-1, with D maybe TRBD2 (5 bases). This CDR3 has 16 amino acids. CDR1 is SEHNR, CDR2 FQNEAQ, per germline (reference sequence). V gave up 4 bases and J gave up 4 bases, with 17 bases separating them. The chain's CDR3 is CASSSAAAENYNEQFF. The CDR3 region has the DNA TGTGCCAGCAGCTCCGCCGCAGCGGAAAATTACAATGAGCAGTTCTTC.

This clonotype has only a few counts. V is TRBV11-2 and J is TRBJ2-1; TRBD2 aligns across 10 bases. V lost 6 bases and J lost 8; bases outside the gene matches: 10. The length of the CDR3 is 15 residues. Germline V CDR1 and CDR2: SGHAT, FQNNGV. DNA for the CDR3: TGTGCCAGCAGTTATACTAGCGGGATAGGTTATGAGCAGTTCTTC. Translation: CASSYTSGIGYEQFF.